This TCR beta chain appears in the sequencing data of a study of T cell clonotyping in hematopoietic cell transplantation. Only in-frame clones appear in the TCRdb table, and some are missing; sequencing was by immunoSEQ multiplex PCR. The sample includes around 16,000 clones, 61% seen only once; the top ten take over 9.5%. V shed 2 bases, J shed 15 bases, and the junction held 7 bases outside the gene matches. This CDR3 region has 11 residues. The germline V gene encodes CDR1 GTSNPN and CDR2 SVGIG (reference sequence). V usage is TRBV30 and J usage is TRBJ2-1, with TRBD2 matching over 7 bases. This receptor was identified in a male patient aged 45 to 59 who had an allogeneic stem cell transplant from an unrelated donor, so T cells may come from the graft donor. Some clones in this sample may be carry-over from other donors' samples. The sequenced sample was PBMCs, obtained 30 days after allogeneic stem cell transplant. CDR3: CAWSSGGGVFF. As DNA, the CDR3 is TGTGCCTGGAGTTCGGGGGGTGGAGTGTTCTTC.